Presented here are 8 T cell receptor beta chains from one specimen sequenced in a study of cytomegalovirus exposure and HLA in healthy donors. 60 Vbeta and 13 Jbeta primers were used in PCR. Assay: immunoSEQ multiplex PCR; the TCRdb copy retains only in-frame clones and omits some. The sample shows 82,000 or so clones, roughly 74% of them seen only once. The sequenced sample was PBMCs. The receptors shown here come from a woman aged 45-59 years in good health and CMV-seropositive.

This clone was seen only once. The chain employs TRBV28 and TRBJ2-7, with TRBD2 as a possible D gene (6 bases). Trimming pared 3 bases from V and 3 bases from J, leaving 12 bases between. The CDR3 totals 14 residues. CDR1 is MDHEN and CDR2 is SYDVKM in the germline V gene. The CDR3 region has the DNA TGTGCCAGCAGTTTGGAGGGGCGGCACTACGAGCAGTACTTC. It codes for CASSLEGRHYEQYF. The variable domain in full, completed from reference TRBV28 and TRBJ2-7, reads DVKVTQSSRYLVKRTGEKVFLECVQDMDHENMFWYRQDPGLGLRLIYFSYDVKMKEKGDIPEGYSVSREKKERFSLILESASTNQTSMYLCASSLEGRHYEQYFGPGTRLTVT.

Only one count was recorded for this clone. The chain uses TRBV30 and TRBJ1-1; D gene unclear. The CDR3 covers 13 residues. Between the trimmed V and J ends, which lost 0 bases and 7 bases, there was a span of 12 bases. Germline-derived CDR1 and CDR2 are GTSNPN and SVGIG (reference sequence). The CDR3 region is CAWSVRGDGEAFF. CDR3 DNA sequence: TGTGCCTGGAGTGTACGGGGAGACGGTGAAGCTTTCTTT.

The CDR3 sequence: CSVEDASGREQYF. The CDR3 nucleotides are TGCAGCGTTGAAGACGCTAGCGGGAGAGAGCAGTACTTC. The V gene is TRBV29-1, the J gene TRBJ2-7, with 10 bases lining up with TRBD2. The CDR3 is 13 residues long. V lost 0 bases and J lost 7; bases outside the gene matches: 3. CDR1 and CDR2 from the germline V gene are SQVTM and ANQGSEA.

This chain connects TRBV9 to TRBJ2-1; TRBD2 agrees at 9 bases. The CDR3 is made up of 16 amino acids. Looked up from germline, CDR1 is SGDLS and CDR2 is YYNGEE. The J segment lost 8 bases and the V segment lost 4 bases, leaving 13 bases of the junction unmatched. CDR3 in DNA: TGTGCCAGCAGCCCCGATGGGCGGGAGGGCCAGGATGAGCAGTTCTTC. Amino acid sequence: CASSPDGREGQDEQFF. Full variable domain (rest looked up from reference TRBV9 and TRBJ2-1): DSGVTQTPKHLITATGQRVTLRCSPRSGDLSVYWYQQSLDQGLQFLIQYYNGEERAKGNILERFSAQQFPDLHSELNLSSLELGDSALYFCASSPDGREGQDEQFFGPGTRLTVL.

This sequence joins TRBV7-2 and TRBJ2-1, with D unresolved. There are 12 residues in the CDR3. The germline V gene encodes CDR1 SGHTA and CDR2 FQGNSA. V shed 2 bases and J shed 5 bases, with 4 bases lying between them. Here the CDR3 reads CASSLINNEQFF. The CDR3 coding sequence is TGTGCCAGCAGCTTAATAAACAATGAGCAGTTCTTC.

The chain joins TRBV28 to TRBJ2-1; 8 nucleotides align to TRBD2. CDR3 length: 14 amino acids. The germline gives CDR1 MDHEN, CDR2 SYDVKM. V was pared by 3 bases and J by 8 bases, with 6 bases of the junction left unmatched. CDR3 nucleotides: TGTGCCAGCAGTTTTGGACTAGCAAGCGATGAGCAGTTCTTC. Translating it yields CASSFGLASDEQFF.

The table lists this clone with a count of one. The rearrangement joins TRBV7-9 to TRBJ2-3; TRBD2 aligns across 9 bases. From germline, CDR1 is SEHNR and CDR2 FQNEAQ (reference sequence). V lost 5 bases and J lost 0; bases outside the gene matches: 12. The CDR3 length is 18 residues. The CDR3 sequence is CASSPRASGAPSTDTQYF. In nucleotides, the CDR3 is TGTGCCAGCAGCCCGAGGGCTAGCGGGGCGCCTAGCACAGATACGCAGTATTTT.

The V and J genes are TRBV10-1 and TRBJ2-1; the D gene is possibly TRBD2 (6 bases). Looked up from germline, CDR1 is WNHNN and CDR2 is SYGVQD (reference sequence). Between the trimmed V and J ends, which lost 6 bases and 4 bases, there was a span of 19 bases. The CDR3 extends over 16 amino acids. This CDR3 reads CASSENAGRQYNEQFF. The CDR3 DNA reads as TGCGCCAGCAGCGAGAACGCGGGAAGGCAATACAATGAGCAGTTCTTC.